The rows below give T cell receptor beta chains drawn from one sample of a study of blood T cell repertoires in COVID-19. The table came from immunoSEQ multiplex PCR; TCRdb's copy has only in-frame clones and leaves some out. The table lists some 250,000 clones, more than 75% of them singletons. Sequencing was done on a sample of peripheral blood. Source of these receptors: a woman aged 70-85 years with active or convalescent COVID-19. CDR3s include the opening cysteine and the closing phenylalanine or tryptophan. The D gene is left open where the match is weak. Size tells how often a clone was seen (once, few, many) or the class of an expanded clone, and some rows leave it out.

v_gene	j_gene	abundance	d_gene	CDR3aa	CDR3nt
TRBV4-1	TRBJ2-1	-	TRBD2	CASSQVAGDYNEQFF	TGCGCCAGCAGCCAAGTAGCGGGGGACTACAATGAGCAGTTCTTC
TRBV18	TRBJ2-7	-	TRBD2	CASSPNLAGGHEQYF	TGTGCCAGCTCACCAAATCTAGCGGGGGGACACGAGCAGTACTTC
TRBV7-2	TRBJ1-6	-	-	CASSLFRYNSPLHF	TGTGCCAGCAGCTTATTCCGGTATAATTCACCCCTCCACTTT
TRBV27	TRBJ2-6	-	-	CASSFMTGVTGANVLTF	TGTGCCAGCAGTTTCATGACAGGAGTGACTGGGGCCAACGTCCTGACTTTC
TRBV2	TRBJ2-5	-	TRBD1	CASSLGGTETQYF	TGTGCCAGCAGTCTAGGGGGCACAGAGACCCAGTACTTC
TRBV18	TRBJ1-2	-	TRBD1	CASSPFGQGIGGYTF	TGTGCCAGCTCACCATTCGGACAGGGCATCGGTGGCTACACCTTC
TRBV7-9	TRBJ2-5	once	-	CASSLIRETQYF	TGTGCCAGCAGCCTCATACGGGAGACCCAGTACTTC
TRBV19	TRBJ2-2	-	-	CASSIQGITNTGELFF	TGTGCCAGTAGTATTCAGGGGATTACGAACACCGGGGAGCTGTTTTTT
TRBV24-1	TRBJ1-3	-	TRBD1	CATSEDRGNTIYF	TGTGCCACCAGTGAGGACAGGGGAAACACCATATATTTT
TRBV5-4	TRBJ2-3	-	-	CASSKTVTTDTQYF	TGTGCCAGCAGCAAGACAGTTACCACAGATACGCAGTATTTT
TRBV6-5	TRBJ2-7	-	-	CASSYNLPSSAYEQYF	TGTGCCAGCAGTTACAATTTGCCCAGCAGCGCCTACGAGCAGTACTTC
TRBV2	TRBJ1-2	-	-	CASSELGEGAYGYTF	TGTGCCAGCAGTGAACTCGGGGAGGGCGCCTATGGCTACACCTTC
TRBV6-6	TRBJ1-6	-	-	CASSYSASTGGPLHF	TGTGCCAGCAGTTACTCGGCCAGTACGGGGGGACCCCTCCACTTT
TRBV6-5	TRBJ1-2	-	TRBD1	CASSYSRTGSNGYTF	TGTGCCAGCAGTTACTCCAGGACAGGTTCGAATGGCTACACCTTC
TRBV7-9	TRBJ2-5	few	-	CASSLRRGKETQYF	TGTGCCAGCAGCCTCCGGAGGGGTAAAGAGACCCAGTACTTC
TRBV14	TRBJ1-5	-	-	CASSQDLTVEEPQHF	TGTGCCAGCAGCCAAGACTTGACGGTTGAGGAGCCCCAGCATTTT
TRBV7-2	TRBJ2-2	-	TRBD2	CASSPSGGVGELFF	TGTGCCAGCAGTCCCAGCGGGGGCGTCGGGGAGCTGTTTTTT
TRBV29-1	TRBJ2-6	-	-	CSVFLAGANVLTF	TGCAGCGTTTTCCTCGCTGGGGCCAACGTCCTGACTTTC
TRBV18	TRBJ1-4	-	TRBD1	CASPYRGSNEKLFF	TGTGCCAGCCCTTACAGGGGCTCTAATGAAAAACTGTTTTTT
TRBV6-5	TRBJ2-2	-	TRBD1	CASSRDRGPGELFF	TGTGCCAGCAGTCGGGACAGAGGGCCCGGGGAGCTGTTTTTT
TRBV5-8	TRBJ1-2	-	-	CASSLGADVYGYTF	TGTGCCAGCAGCTTAGGGGCGGATGTCTATGGCTACACCTTC
TRBV5-1	TRBJ1-1	-	TRBD1	CASSGRDREGTEAFF	TGCGCCAGCAGCGGCCGGGACAGGGAAGGCACTGAAGCTTTCTTT
TRBV7-2	TRBJ1-2	-	TRBD1	CASSSGTGGYGYTF	TGTGCCAGCAGCTCCGGGACAGGGGGCTATGGCTACACCTTC
TRBV6-1	TRBJ1-1	-	-	CASSEWGSMNTEAFF	TGTGCCAGCAGTGAATGGGGCAGTATGAACACTGAAGCTTTCTTT
TRBV4-1	TRBJ1-6	-	-	CASSQTGSSPLHF	TGCGCCAGCAGCCAAACAGGGAGTTCACCCCTCCACTTT
TRBV3-1/TRBV3-2	TRBJ1-2	few	-	CASSQGGHGYTF	TGTGCCAGCAGCCAAGGTGGGCATGGCTACACCTTC
TRBV6-6	TRBJ1-5	-	TRBD1	CASSWTGNNQPQHF	TGTGCCAGCAGTTGGACAGGCAACAATCAGCCCCAGCATTTT
TRBV2	TRBJ2-3	-	-	CASSRDIAADTQYF	TGTGCCAGCAGCCGGGACATAGCTGCGGATACGCAGTATTTT
TRBV6-6	TRBJ1-5	-	-	CASQYSNQPQHF	TGTGCCAGTCAGTATAGCAATCAGCCCCAGCATTTT
TRBV25-1	TRBJ2-3	-	TRBD2	CASSERTSGVTDTQYF	TGTGCCAGCAGTGAAAGGACTAGCGGGGTCACAGATACGCAGTATTTT
TRBV27	TRBJ2-4	once	-	CASSLNNQNIQYF	TGTGCCAGCAGTTTAAACAACCAAAACATTCAGTACTTC
TRBV6-2/TRBV6-3	TRBJ2-7	-	-	CASSYAGNYEQYF	TGTGCCAGCAGTTATGCAGGGAACTACGAGCAGTACTTC
TRBV6-4	TRBJ2-7	-	-	CASSDTPGSSYEQYF	TGTGCCAGCAGTGACACGCCGGGGAGCTCCTACGAGCAGTACTTC
TRBV19	TRBJ2-1	-	-	CASSTQGGSSYNEQFF	TGTGCCAGTAGTACCCAGGGGGGTAGCTCCTACAATGAGCAGTTCTTC
TRBV29-1	TRBJ2-4	-	-	CSVEGGLPNIQYF	TGCAGCGTTGAAGGGGGACTCCCTAACATTCAGTACTTC
TRBV6-5	TRBJ1-2	-	-	CASSYSRGTNYGYTF	TGTGCCAGCAGTTACTCCCGGGGGACTAACTATGGCTACACCTTC
TRBV9	TRBJ1-3	-	-	CASSVVGNLGDTIYF	TGTGCCAGCAGCGTAGTAGGAAATCTAGGAGACACCATATATTTT
TRBV7-9	TRBJ1-2	-	TRBD1	CASSPGQGESYGYTF	TGTGCCAGCAGTCCCGGACAGGGCGAGAGCTATGGCTACACCTTC
TRBV6-1	TRBJ2-5	-	-	CASSEGTGYF	TGTGCCAGCAGTGAGGGCACAGGGTACTTC
TRBV5-4	TRBJ2-5	once	TRBD1	CASTLGDRKETQYF	TGTGCCAGCACCTTAGGGGACAGAAAAGAGACCCAGTACTTC
TRBV18	TRBJ1-1	-	-	CASSPEAATEAFF	TGTGCCAGCTCACCCGAAGCCGCCACTGAAGCTTTCTTT
TRBV5-1	TRBJ1-5	-	TRBD1	CASSTTGNSNQPQHF	TGCGCCAGCAGCACGACAGGGAATAGCAATCAGCCCCAGCATTTT
TRBV6-6	TRBJ1-5	-	-	CASSPSQLVIPNQPQHF	TGTGCCAGCAGTCCGTCCCAACTTGTGATCCCAAATCAGCCCCAGCATTTT
TRBV7-8	TRBJ1-2	-	TRBD1	CASSLGQGPYGYTF	TGTGCCAGCAGCTTAGGACAGGGGCCCTATGGCTACACCTTC
TRBV19	TRBJ1-5	-	-	CASSSRGLGLQPQHF	TGTGCCAGTAGCTCCCGGGGGTTGGGACTACAGCCCCAGCATTTT
TRBV13	TRBJ1-2	-	TRBD1	CASSETGTGADTF	TGTGCCAGCAGCGAGACCGGGACAGGGGCGGACACCTTC
TRBV29-1	TRBJ2-1	-	-	CSVIGIKRARGTYRRFF	TGCAGCGTTATAGGGATAAAAAGGGCGAGGGGGACCTACAGGCGGTTCTTC
TRBV5-1	TRBJ1-1	-	-	CASSGKGGDTEAFF	TGCGCCAGCAGCGGGAAGGGAGGGGACACTGAAGCTTTCTTT
TRBV3-1/TRBV3-2	TRBJ1-1	once	-	CASSQGTANTEAFF	TGTGCCAGCAGCCAAGGAACAGCAAACACTGAAGCTTTCTTT
TRBV27	TRBJ1-2	-	-	CASRKREEVPYGYTF	TGTGCCAGCAGGAAGAGAGAGGAGGTCCCCTATGGCTACACCTTC
TRBV20-1	TRBJ1-3	-	-	CSASGAGAGNTIYF	TGCAGTGCTAGTGGTGCAGGGGCTGGAAACACCATATATTTT
TRBV4-3	TRBJ1-1	-	-	CASSQTLDREAFF	TGCGCCAGCAGCCAGACTTTGGATAGGGAAGCTTTCTTT
TRBV29-1	TRBJ2-5	-	-	CSIYSGETQYF	TGCAGCATTTACTCCGGAGAGACCCAGTACTTC